Shown below are 19 T cell receptor beta chains from a single sample sequenced in a study of T cells in Graves' hyperthyroidism and ophthalmopathy. What was amplified from RNA transcripts were TCR beta CDR3 regions. In the first-round RT-PCR of the TCR CDR3, the HTBI primer set was used. From the multiplex PCR reads, TCRdb called clonotypes with MiXCR, one entry per CDR3 protein. The sample consists of about 250,000 distinct CDR3 sequences, approximately 24% of them appearing once. Sequencing input: blood. These receptors came from a woman in her thirties or forties with Graves' ophthalmopathy.

At least ten counts were recorded for this clonotype. The chain is built from TRBV30 and TRBJ2-5; D is unresolved. The CDR3 contains 13 residues. The germline V gene has CDR1 GTSNPN and CDR2 SVGIG (reference sequence). V was clipped by 0 bases and J by 4 bases, with 9 bases between them. The chain's CDR3 is CAWSVLVGETQYF. Here the CDR3 DNA reads TGTGCCTGGAGTGTATTGGTGGGAGAGACCCAGTACTTC.

This clonotype appeared a single time. The J gene is TRBJ1-2, the V gene TRBV12-3 or TRBV12-4, with 8 positions matching TRBD1. The trim removed 5 bases at V and 4 bases at J, leaving 6 bases unmatched. The CDR3 covers 14 residues. CDR3 DNA: TGTGCCAGCAGTGCGGCAGGGACAGGCTATGGCTACACCTTC. Its translation is CASSAAGTGYGYTF.

This clonotype was seen at least ten times. A much larger clone differs from this one at a single base, so this may be a read error. The chain recombines TRBV6-1 with TRBJ2-7, with 8 bases that match TRBD2. The CDR3 totals 14 residues. Germline V CDR1 and CDR2: MNHNS, SASEGT. J lost 4 bases, V lost 8 bases, and 10 bases had no gene match. CDR3 in amino acids: CASGPDSGGYEQYF. The CDR3 DNA reads TGTGCCAGCGGACCGGACAGCGGGGGTTACGAGCAGTACTTC.

At least ten counts were recorded for this clonotype. This chain uses TRBV9 with TRBJ2-5; D is unclear. The CDR3 has 15 amino acids. Germline CDR1 is SGDLS and CDR2 is YYNGEE. V lost 0 bases, J lost 1 base, and 10 bases lay in between. The CDR3 protein is CASSVGVATQETQYF. CDR3 coding DNA: TGTGCCAGCAGCGTAGGAGTCGCAACCCAAGAGACCCAGTACTTC.

This clonotype was counted many times. Here the CDR3 reads CASSPFSGRAQETQYF. The CDR3 region has the DNA TGTGCCAGCAGTCCATTTAGCGGGAGGGCGCAAGAGACCCAGTACTTC. This chain links TRBV28 with TRBJ2-5; 11 nucleotides match TRBD2. Germline CDR1 and CDR2: MDHEN and SYDVKM. The J segment lost 2 bases and the V segment lost 5 bases, leaving 7 bases of the junction unmatched. This CDR3 comprises 16 residues.

This clonotype was detected ten times or more. The V gene is TRBV28, the J gene TRBJ2-5; 7 bases are shared with TRBD1. The CDR3 runs to 13 residues. In germline, CDR1 is MDHEN, CDR2 SYDVKM. Trimming cost V 6 bases and J 1 base; bases outside gene matches: 2. The CDR3 coding sequence is TGTGCCAGCAGACGGGACAGCCAAGAGACCCAGTACTTC. This gives the protein CASRRDSQETQYF.

This chain uses TRBV25-1 with TRBJ1-1; D is perhaps TRBD1 (5 bases). Per germline, CDR1 MGHDK and CDR2 SYGVNS. The CDR3 loop spans 16 amino acids. V dropped 4 bases and J dropped 3 bases, with 18 bases sitting between them. This CDR3 reads CASSAVGALGDTEAFF. The CDR3 coding sequence is TGTGCCAGCAGTGCGGTAGGGGCGTTAGGGGACACTGAAGCTTTCTTT.

This clonotype occurred many times. The chain is built from TRBV19 and TRBJ1-1; D not resolved. V shed 3 bases and J shed 1 base, with 9 bases lying between them. Germline CDR1 LNHDA, CDR2 SQIVND (reference sequence). CDR3 size: 14 residues. The CDR3 sequence: CASSIPLGNTEAFF. CDR3 DNA sequence: TGTGCCAGTAGTATTCCCCTGGGGAACACTGAAGCTTTCTTT.

The table lists this clonotype with many counts. The chain couples TRBV2 to TRBJ1-5, with TRBD1 as a possible D gene (5 bases). V was trimmed by 2 bases and J by 6 bases, leaving 11 bases between them. The CDR3 extends over 14 amino acids. Germline assignment: CDR1 SNHLY and CDR2 FYNNEI. The CDR3 reads CASSESGAGQPQHF. The DNA for the CDR3 is TGTGCCAGCAGTGAATCTGGGGCAGGTCAGCCCCAGCATTTT.

As regards this clonotype: A much larger clonotype is one base distant, so this may be a read error. V gene TRBV18 combines with J gene TRBJ1-1; D not certain. In germline, CDR1 is KGHSH, CDR2 LQKENI. The CDR3 spans 13 residues. V dropped 4 bases and J dropped 0 bases, with 6 bases sitting between them. As DNA, the CDR3 is TGTGCCAGCTCACAAAAGATGAACACTGAAGCTTTCTTT. This encodes CASSQKMNTEAFF.

This clonotype has a count of ten or more. V is TRBV5-6 and J is TRBJ1-3; TRBD1 aligns across 7 bases. The V and J ends lost 2 bases and 0 bases, in that order; junction bases with no gene match: 11. Germline V CDR1 and CDR2: SGHDT, YYEEEE. The CDR3 spans 18 residues. The CDR3 is CASSFRDRTSSSGNTIYF. The CDR3, as DNA: TGTGCCAGCAGCTTCCGGGACAGAACATCTAGCTCTGGAAACACCATATATTTT. Complete variable domain (other parts from reference TRBV5-6 and TRBJ1-3): DAGVTQSPTHLIKTRGQQVTLRCSPKSGHDTVSWYQQALGQGPQFIFQYYEEEERQRGNFPDRFSGHQFPNYSSELNVNALLLGDSALYLCASSFRDRTSSSGNTIYFGEGSWLTVV.

This clonotype was seen repeatedly, ten times or more. The chain uses TRBV28 and TRBJ1-1, with D possibly matching TRBD1 (5 bases). This CDR3 spans 15 amino acids. The germline V gene has CDR1 MDHEN and CDR2 SYDVKM. V was clipped by 1 base and J by 5 bases, with 14 bases between them. CDR3 coding DNA: TGTGCCAGCAGTTTATTCCCAGGGCGGGGGACTGAAGCTTTCTTT. Translated, it gives CASSLFPGRGTEAFF.

This clonotype appeared many times. The chain joins TRBV20-1 to TRBJ2-7; unclear D gene. V shed 4 bases and J shed 0 bases, with 16 bases lying between them. The CDR3 loop spans 15 amino acids. Germline V gene sequence: CDR1 DFQATT, CDR2 SNEGSKA (reference sequence). The CDR3 sequence is CSAMSVLTGSYEQYF. In DNA, the CDR3 is TGCAGTGCTATGAGTGTTTTGACTGGCTCCTACGAGCAGTACTTC.

This clonotype was observed a single time. The chain has TRBV7-2 and TRBJ2-7, with D tentatively TRBD1 or TRBD2 (5 bases each). The germline gives CDR1 SGHTA, CDR2 FQGNSA. The V end was cut by 1 base, the J end by 3 bases, with 7 bases between. This CDR3 contains 13 residues. The chain's CDR3 is CASSLVRGYEQYF. The CDR3 bases are TGTGCCAGCAGCTTAGTGAGGGGCTACGAGCAGTACTTC.

A few counts support this clonotype. This chain joins TRBV6-1 and TRBJ2-2, with D uncertain. The CDR3 is 15 amino acids. Germline V gene lookup returns CDR1 MNHNS and CDR2 SASEGT. Between the trimmed V and J ends, which lost 1 base and 0 bases, there was a span of 6 bases. The CDR3 spells CASSEEAANTGELFF. CDR3 DNA sequence: TGTGCCAGCAGTGAAGAGGCAGCGAACACCGGGGAGCTGTTTTTT.

This clonotype was counted many times. The chain carries TRBV12-3 or TRBV12-4 and TRBJ1-5; no clear D. V lost 5 bases to trimming and J lost 3 bases, with 14 bases between them. The CDR3 spans 15 residues. DNA for the CDR3: TGTGCCAGCAGTGGCGGCTCTCAGAACAATCAGCCCCAGCATTTT. This sequence encodes CASSGGSQNNQPQHF.

This clonotype was counted many times. V usage is TRBV6-5 and J usage is TRBJ2-2; a weak D match, TRBD2 (5 bases). The germline V gene encodes CDR1 MNHEY and CDR2 SVGAGI. V lost 10 bases to trimming and J lost 2 bases, with 8 bases between them. The CDR3 extends over 12 amino acids. The CDR3 here is CAIGLNTGELFF. The DNA for the CDR3 is TGTGCCATCGGACTCAACACCGGGGAGCTGTTTTTT.

The gene calls are TRBV29-1 and TRBJ1-5; TRBD1 matches at 7 bases. The CDR3 is 15 amino acids. Per the germline V gene, CDR1 is SQVTM and CDR2 is ANQGSEA. With 5 bases clipped from V and 6 bases from J, the junction kept 13 bases outside the gene matches. As DNA, the CDR3 is TGCAGCGTTAAAGGGGGCACAGGGGACGGTCAGCCCCAGCATTTT. This gives the protein CSVKGGTGDGQPQHF.

Many counts were recorded for this clonotype. The V call is TRBV6-1, the J call TRBJ2-2, with TRBD2 matching over 11 bases. The CDR3 is made up of 19 amino acids. The germline gives CDR1 MNHNS, CDR2 SASEGT. Trimming took 5 bases from V and 1 from J; bases not matched to a gene: 12. As DNA, the CDR3 is TGTGCCAGCAGTAAACGAGCCCCGACTAGCGGGAAGAACACCGGGGAGCTGTTTTTT. Amino acids: CASSKRAPTSGKNTGELFF.